This T cell receptor (beta chain) emerged from a study of regulatory T cells in long-lasting Graves disease. This CDR3 is built from 20 residues. V was shortened by 7 bases and J by 0 bases, with 28 bases between the two germline ends. Ten or more counts support this clonotype. In building TCR beta libraries, iRepertoire HTBI primers were used together with Arm-PCR of CDR3 regions. TCRdb recomputed calls from the multiplex PCR reads with MiXCR, one row per CDR3 protein. The table lists under 450,000 distinct CDR3 sequences, 12% of them singletons. The time point denotes: newly diagnosed GD, antithyroid drugs for less than 3 months. From RNA extracted from PBMCs, the TCR library was made. Patients with Graves' disease were diagnosed by American Thyroid Association guidelines. These records were also assigned to another study, of T cells in Graves' hyperthyroidism and ophthalmopathy. That investigation notes: A first-round RT-PCR of the TCR CDR3 used the HTBI primer set.

The sequence was collected from a woman aged 18-35 years with Graves disease. This sample comprised peripheral blood mononuclear cells (PBMCs), obtained at new diagnosis, from a patient treated with antithyroid drugs. The chain recombines TRBV12-3 or TRBV12-4 with TRBJ2-1; D unresolved. The CDR3 sequence is CASTLPSRRSEASSYNEQFF. Written as DNA, the CDR3 is TGTGCCAGCACCTTGCCCAGCCGCCGATCAGAAGCTTCCTCCTACAATGAGCAGTTCTTC.